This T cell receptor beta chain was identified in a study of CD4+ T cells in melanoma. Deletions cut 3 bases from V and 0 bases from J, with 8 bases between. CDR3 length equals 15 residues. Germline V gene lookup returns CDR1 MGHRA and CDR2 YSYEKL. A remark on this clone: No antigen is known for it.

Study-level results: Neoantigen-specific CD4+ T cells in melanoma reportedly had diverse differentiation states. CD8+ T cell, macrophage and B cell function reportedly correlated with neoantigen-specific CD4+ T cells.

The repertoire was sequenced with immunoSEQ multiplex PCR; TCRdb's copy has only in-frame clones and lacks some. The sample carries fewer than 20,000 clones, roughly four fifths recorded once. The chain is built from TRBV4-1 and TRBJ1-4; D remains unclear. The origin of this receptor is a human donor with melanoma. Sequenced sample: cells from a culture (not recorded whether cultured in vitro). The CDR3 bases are TGCGCCAGCAGCCAGGACGGACCAACTAATGAAAAACTGTTTTTT. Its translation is CASSQDGPTNEKLFF.